Below, 11 T cell receptor beta chains from the same sample are listed, as sequenced in a study of OX40 agonist ivuxolimab in advanced cancers. Libraries were prepared by immunoSEQ multiplex PCR; TCRdb keeps only in-frame clonotypes and omits some of them. This table has about 79,000 clones, about 90% appearing once. Sequenced material: CD4+ or CD8+ T cells sorted from blood, taken in a trial of the OX40 agonist ivuxolimab. These TCRs come from an adult with an advanced solid tumor such as melanoma, head and neck, liver or kidney cancer.

The chain couples TRBV6-5 to TRBJ2-2; maybe TRBD1 (5 bases). The ends were cut back, 2 bases at V and 4 bases at J, with 5 bases in the middle. Germline V CDR1 and CDR2: MNHEY, SVGAGI. This CDR3 is 13 amino acids long. The CDR3 DNA is TGTGCCAGCAGTTACGACAGCACCGGGGAGCTGTTTTTT. Translation: CASSYDSTGELFF.

V usage is TRBV4-2 and J usage is TRBJ1-5; no reliable D call. Per germline, CDR1 LGHNA and CDR2 YNFKEQ. Deletions cut 0 bases from V and 4 bases from J, with 10 bases between. The CDR3 covers 15 residues. The CDR3 DNA follows: TGTGCCAGCAGCCAAGAACCGGGAGGAAATCAGCCCCAGCATTTT. Encoded protein: CASSQEPGGNQPQHF.

V gene TRBV19 combines with J gene TRBJ1-5; D may be TRBD1 (5 bases). Trimming pared 4 bases from V and 6 bases from J, leaving 22 bases between. Germline V gene data show CDR1 as LNHDA and CDR2 as SQIVND (reference sequence). CDR3 length equals 17 residues. CDR3 nucleotides: TGTGCCAGTAGTACGAATCTTGACTCACTCGGGGGTCAGCCCCAGCATTTT. Amino acids: CASSTNLDSLGGQPQHF.

The chain links TRBV5-4 to TRBJ2-5; a weak D match, TRBD1 (6 bases). The V gene lost 4 bases and the J gene lost 1 base, with 14 bases spanning the gap. The CDR3 consists of 15 residues. The germline CDR1 and CDR2 sequences are SGHNT and YYREEE (reference sequence). CDR3 in DNA: TGTGCCAGCAGCCGTTCCACAGGGCTCCAAGAGACCCAGTACTTC. Translating gives CASSRSTGLQETQYF.

The V gene is TRBV7-6, the J gene TRBJ2-3; 12 bases are a match to TRBD2. CDR1 and CDR2 from the germline V gene are SGHVS and FNYEAQ. J was trimmed by 2 bases and V by 4 bases; bases with no gene match: 7. The CDR3 length is 17 residues. The CDR3 DNA follows: TGTGCCAGCAGCTCCCGACTAGCGGGGGAAAACACAGATACGCAGTATTTT. This gives the protein CASSSRLAGENTDTQYF.

The genes are TRBV19 and TRBJ1-5, with D hard to call. There are 15 residues in the CDR3. Germline CDR1 is LNHDA and CDR2 is SQIVND (reference sequence). Trimming removed 2 bases from V and 5 bases from J, with 13 bases in between. The CDR3 loop is CASSIPDGEYQPQHF. As DNA, the CDR3 is TGTGCCAGTAGTATACCGGACGGGGAGTATCAGCCCCAGCATTTT.

This clone appeared a few times. The chain employs TRBV28 and TRBJ1-2, with D maybe TRBD1 (6 bases). V was clipped by 6 bases and J by 6 bases, with 8 bases between them. The CDR3 has 11 amino acids. Germline CDR1 is MDHEN and CDR2 is SYDVKM. CDR3 sequence (DNA): TGTGCCAGCAGGAGGACAGATGGCTACACCTTC. Protein: CASRRTDGYTF.

V gene TRBV18 combines with J gene TRBJ2-7; D gene ambiguous. V lost 5 bases, J lost 1 base, and 18 bases lay in between. In germline, CDR1 is KGHSH, CDR2 LQKENI. The CDR3 is 16 residues long. The CDR3 nucleotides read TGTGCCAGCTCAGTGGCCGACAAGGCCCTATCCTACGAGCAGTACTTC. This codes for CASSVADKALSYEQYF.

The chain carries TRBV27 and TRBJ1-5; weak D call: TRBD1 (5 bases). Germline V gives CDR1 MNHEY, CDR2 SMNVEV (reference sequence). Trimming shortened V by 6 bases and J by 9 bases, and 15 bases separated the two germline ends. This CDR3 contains 13 residues. As DNA, the CDR3 is TGTGCCAGCAGCTCGGGGCTTGGTGGGCCCCAGCATTTT. As protein: CASSSGLGGPQHF.

The V and J genes are TRBV7-6 and TRBJ2-3; D may be TRBD2 (6 bases). Trimming pared 1 base from V and 5 bases from J, leaving 19 bases between. Germline V lookup: CDR1 SGHVS, CDR2 FNYEAQ. The CDR3 sequence is 17 residues long. CDR3 amino acids: CASSLVQAGTRIDTQYF. CDR3 in DNA: TGTGCCAGCAGCTTAGTACAGGCAGGGACTCGGATAGATACGCAGTATTTT.

The CDR3 nucleotides read TGTGCCAGCAGCTTGGGGCCCATCAGGGGGCGCATCTATGGGCAGCCCCAGCATTTT. Translated: CASSLGPIRGRIYGQPQHF. V and J are TRBV5-8 and TRBJ1-5; 8 nucleotides agree with TRBD1. The germline V gene encodes CDR1 SGHTS and CDR2 YDEGEE. Trimming removed 0 bases from V and 7 bases from J; junction bases left unmatched: 18. The CDR3 runs to 19 residues.